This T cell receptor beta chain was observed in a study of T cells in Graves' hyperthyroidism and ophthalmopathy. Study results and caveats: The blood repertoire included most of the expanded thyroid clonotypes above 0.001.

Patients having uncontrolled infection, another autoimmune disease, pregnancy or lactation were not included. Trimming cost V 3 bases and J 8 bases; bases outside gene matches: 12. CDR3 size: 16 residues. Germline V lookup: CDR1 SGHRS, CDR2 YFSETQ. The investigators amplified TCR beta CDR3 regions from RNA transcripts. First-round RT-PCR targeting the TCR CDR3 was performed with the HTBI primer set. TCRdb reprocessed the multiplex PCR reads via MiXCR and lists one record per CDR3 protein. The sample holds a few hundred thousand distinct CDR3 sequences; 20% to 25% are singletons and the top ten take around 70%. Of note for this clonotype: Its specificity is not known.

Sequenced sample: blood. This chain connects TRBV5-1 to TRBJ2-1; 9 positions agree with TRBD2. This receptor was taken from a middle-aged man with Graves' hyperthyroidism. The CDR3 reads CASSSWSSGRGDEQFF. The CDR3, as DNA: TGCGCCAGCAGCTCTTGGAGTAGCGGGAGAGGGGATGAGCAGTTCTTC.